This T cell receptor (beta chain) was retrieved from a study of a mutant IDH1 vaccine in newly diagnosed glioma. Whole-study findings and limits: Vaccine-induced immune responses were detected in around 93% of patients. No link was apparently found between pseudoprogression and changes in top peripheral T cell clonotypes.

The sample's time point: week 23, last vaccination. The study gave 300 ug of mutant IDH1 20-mer peptide per vaccine dose, with topical imiquimod. The method was immunoSEQ multiplex PCR; TCRdb's version includes in-frame clones alone and lacks a portion of them. The table has tens of thousands of clones, about 76% seen once; the top ten hold approximately 5.3%. As to this clone: What it binds is not known.

CDR1 and CDR2 (germline): SEHNR, FQNEAQ (reference sequence). The V end was cut by 1 base, the J end by 1 base, with 14 bases between. This CDR3 is 18 amino acids long. This sequence was found in a man aged 45-65 years with glioma. The J gene is TRBJ2-6, the V gene TRBV7-9, with a possible D match to TRBD1 (6 bases). The material sequenced was PBMCs, taken from a glioma patient whose treatment included an IDH1 peptide vaccine. CDR3 DNA sequence: TGTGCCAGCAGCTTAGGGGCAGGGGCTTTTTCTGGGGCCAACGTCCTGACTTTC. It yields the protein CASSLGAGAFSGANVLTF.